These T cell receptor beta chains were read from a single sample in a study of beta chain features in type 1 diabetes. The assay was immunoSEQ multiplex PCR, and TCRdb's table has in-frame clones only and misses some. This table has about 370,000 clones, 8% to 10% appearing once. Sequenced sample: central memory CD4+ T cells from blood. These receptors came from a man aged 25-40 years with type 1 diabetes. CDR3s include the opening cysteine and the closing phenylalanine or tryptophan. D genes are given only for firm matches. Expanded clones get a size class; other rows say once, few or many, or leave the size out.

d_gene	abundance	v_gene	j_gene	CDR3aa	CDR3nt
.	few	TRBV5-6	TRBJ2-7	CASSLGSDYEQYF	TGTGCCAGCAGCTTGGGTTCGGACTACGAGCAGTACTTC
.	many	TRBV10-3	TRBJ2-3	CAISDAGRREGYTQYF	TGTGCCATCAGTGATGCGGGCCGAAGAGAGGGTTATACGCAGTATTTT
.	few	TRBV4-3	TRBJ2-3	CASSLHRQASTDTQYF	TGCGCCAGCAGCCTTCACCGGCAGGCCTCGACAGATACGCAGTATTTT
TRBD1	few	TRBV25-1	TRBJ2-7	CASSELVGRGPYEQYF	TGTGCCAGCAGTGAATTGGTGGGCAGGGGGCCTTACGAGCAGTACTTC
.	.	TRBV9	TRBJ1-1	CASSVAAWDTEAFF	TGTGCCAGCAGCGTAGCCGCCTGGGACACTGAAGCCTTCTTT
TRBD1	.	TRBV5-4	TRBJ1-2	CATTAGGLNGYTF	TGTGCCACCACTGCAGGGGGGCTGAATGGCTACACCTTC
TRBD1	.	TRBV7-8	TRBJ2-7	CASSLTDRGYEQYF	TGTGCCAGCAGCTTAACGGACAGGGGCTACGAGCAGTACTTC
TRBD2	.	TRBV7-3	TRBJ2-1	CASTLSGRASNEQFF	TGTGCCAGCACTCTGAGCGGGAGGGCCTCGAATGAGCAGTTCTTC
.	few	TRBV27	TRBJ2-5	CASSLWYQETQYF	TGTGCCAGCAGTTTATGGTACCAAGAGACCCAGTACTTC
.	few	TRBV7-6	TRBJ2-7	CASSLDGRGRNEQYF	TGTGCCAGCAGCTTAGACGGGCGGGGTAGGAACGAGCAGTACTTC
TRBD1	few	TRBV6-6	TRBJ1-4	CASRHRGGDEKLFF	TGTGCCAGCAGGCACAGGGGCGGAGATGAAAAACTGTTTTTT
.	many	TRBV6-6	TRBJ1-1	CASSYPSGGEAFF	TGTGCCAGCAGTTACCCAAGTGGGGGGGAAGCTTTCTTT
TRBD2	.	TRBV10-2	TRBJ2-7	CASSALAGSTEQYF	TGCGCCAGCAGTGCGCTAGCGGGATCGACCGAGCAGTACTTC
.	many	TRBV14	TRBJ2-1	CASSLWGEQFF	TGTGCCAGCAGCCTATGGGGTGAGCAGTTCTTC
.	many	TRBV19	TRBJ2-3	CASRNLGEADTQYF	TGTGCCAGTAGGAACCTCGGCGAGGCAGATACGCAGTATTTT
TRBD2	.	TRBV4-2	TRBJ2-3	CASSQDSASGRVDTQYF	TGTGCCAGCAGCCAAGATTCGGCTAGCGGGAGGGTAGATACACAGTATTTT
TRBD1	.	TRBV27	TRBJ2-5	CASRPWDREETQYF	TGTGCCAGCAGACCGTGGGACAGGGAAGAGACCCAGTACTTC
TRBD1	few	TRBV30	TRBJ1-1	CAWSRQGNTEAFF	TGTGCCTGGAGCCGACAGGGGAACACTGAAGCTTTCTTT
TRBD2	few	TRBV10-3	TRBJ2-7	CAISESRGTSGVSPEQYF	TGTGCCATCAGTGAGTCGAGAGGGACTAGCGGCGTTTCACCCGAGCAGTACTTC
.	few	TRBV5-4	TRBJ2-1	CASSARGLNEQFF	TGTGCCAGCAGTGCACGGGGGTTGAATGAGCAGTTCTTC
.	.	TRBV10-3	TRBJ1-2	CAISYLSNYGYTF	TGTGCCATCAGTTACCTTTCTAACTATGGCTACACCTTC
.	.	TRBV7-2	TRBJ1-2	CASSSQMTANYGYTF	TGTGCCAGCAGTAGCCAAATGACAGCTAACTATGGCTACACCTTC
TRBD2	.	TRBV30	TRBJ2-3	CASSGASGLTDTQYF	TGTGCCTCCTCCGGGGCTAGCGGACTTACAGATACGCAGTATTTT
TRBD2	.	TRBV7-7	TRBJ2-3	CASSLGIAGATDTQYF	TGTGCCAGCAGCTTAGGAATAGCGGGAGCAACAGATACGCAGTATTTT
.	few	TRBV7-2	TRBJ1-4	CASNPDGTGEKLFF	TGTGCCAGCAATCCCGACGGGACGGGTGAAAAACTGTTTTTT
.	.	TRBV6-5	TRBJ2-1	CASSSGNEQFF	TGTGCCAGCAGTTCGGGCAATGAGCAGTTCTTC
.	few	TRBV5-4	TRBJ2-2	CASSSRPDSPNTGELFF	TGTGCCAGCAGCTCAAGACCCGACAGCCCGAACACCGGGGAGCTGTTTTTT